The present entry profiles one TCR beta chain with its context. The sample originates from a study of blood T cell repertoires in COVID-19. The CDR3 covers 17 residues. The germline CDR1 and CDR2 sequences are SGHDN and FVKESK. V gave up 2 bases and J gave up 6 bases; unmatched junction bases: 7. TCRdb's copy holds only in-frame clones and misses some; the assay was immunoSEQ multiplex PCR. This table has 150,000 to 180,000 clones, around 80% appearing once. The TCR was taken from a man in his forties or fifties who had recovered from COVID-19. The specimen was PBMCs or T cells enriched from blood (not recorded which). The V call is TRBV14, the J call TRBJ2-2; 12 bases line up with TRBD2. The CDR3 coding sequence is TGTGCCAGCAGCCAATTCGGACTAGCGGGGAGGGCCGGGGAGCTGTTTTTT. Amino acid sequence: CASSQFGLAGRAGELFF.